The T cell receptor beta chain under discussion was sequenced for a study of T cells after yellow fever vaccination. The sample holds a few counts of this clonotype. One entry per CDR3 protein results from TCRdb running MiXCR on the 5' RACE reads. The sample yields a few hundred thousand distinct CDR3 sequences, approximately 4% seen once. Sequenced here: PBMCs, sampled 5 days after the yellow fever booster vaccination. This receptor was identified in a man in his late teens or twenties who received the YFV17D yellow fever vaccine.

The CDR3 loop is CAIRGQLLMNTEAFF. The CDR3 nucleotides read TGTGCCATCCGGGGACAGCTACTCATGAACACTGAAGCTTTCTTT. The chain employs TRBV24-1 and TRBJ1-1; 7 nucleotides align to TRBD1. Germline lookup yields CDR1 KGHDR and CDR2 SFDVKD. Trimming removed 11 bases from V and 0 bases from J; junction bases left unmatched: 11. The CDR3 totals 15 residues.